Given below is one T cell receptor (beta chain) in context. The data belong to a study of blood T cell repertoires in COVID-19. Germline CDR1 reads MNHNS; CDR2 reads SASEGT. Deletions cut 3 bases from V and 0 bases from J, with 10 bases between. There are 15 residues in the CDR3. Sequencing used immunoSEQ multiplex PCR; TCRdb keeps in-frame clones, though not all of them. This table has approximately 120,000 clones, approximately 86% appearing once. Input material: peripheral blood. The chain recombines TRBV6-1 with TRBJ2-3; possibly TRBD1 for D (5 bases). This receptor was taken from a woman between 50 and 59 years old who had recovered from COVID-19. The CDR3 region is CASSDRALSTDTQYF. The CDR3 DNA reads as TGTGCCAGCAGTGACAGGGCTCTTAGCACAGATACGCAGTATTTT.